Sequencing of this TCR beta chain was carried out in a study of patients with pleural tuberculosis. Using its own MiXCR run on the reads, TCRdb lists one record per CDR3 protein. This table has some 48,000 distinct CDR3 sequences, 6% to 9.5% appearing once. Germline CDR1 and CDR2: SGHAT and FQNNGV. V shed 4 bases and J shed 4 bases, with 5 bases lying between them. This CDR3 spans 11 amino acids. This clonotype has only a few counts. The chain is built from TRBV11-2 and TRBJ2-7; D is unclear. This TCR came from a human donor with pleural tuberculosis. DNA of the CDR3: TGTGCCAGCAGCTCCCGGTACGAGCAGTACTTC. This codes for CASSSRYEQYF.